This TCR beta chain is from a study of blood T cell repertoires in COVID-19. In the study overall: Acute and convalescent COVID-19 samples came from the United States, Italy and Spain. PBMCs, B-cell-depleted T cells, or T cells provided the cDNA or gDNA that made up the material.

Germline-derived CDR1 and CDR2 are MNHEY and SVGAGI. Trimming took 1 base from V and 2 from J; bases not matched to a gene: 5. The CDR3 is 16 amino acids. Per the original methods: Estimation of nucleated cell counts was performed using reference gene primer amplification. Clones were read by immunoSEQ multiplex PCR, and TCRdb kept only the in-frame ones, dropping some. Clone size and the V and J calls come from that table; the DNA yielded D and trimming. This table holds 200,000 or so clones, 80% to 85% found once. The clonotype was recovered from a woman aged 55-70 years with acute or convalescent COVID-19. The material sequenced was peripheral blood. The chain has TRBV6-5 and TRBJ1-3; 7 bases agree with TRBD1. The CDR3 reads CASSYLPGTAGNTIYF. The CDR3 DNA reads TGTGCCAGCAGTTACTTACCCGGGACAGCTGGAAACACCATATATTTT.